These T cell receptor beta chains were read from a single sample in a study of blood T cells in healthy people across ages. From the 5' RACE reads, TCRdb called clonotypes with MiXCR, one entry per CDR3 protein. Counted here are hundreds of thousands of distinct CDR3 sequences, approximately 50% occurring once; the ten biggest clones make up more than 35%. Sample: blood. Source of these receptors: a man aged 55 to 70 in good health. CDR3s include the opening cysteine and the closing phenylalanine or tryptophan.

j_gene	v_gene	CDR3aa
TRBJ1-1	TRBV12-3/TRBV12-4	CASSARQGASEAFF
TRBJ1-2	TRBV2	CASSTSGGSLYGYTF
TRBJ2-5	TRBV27	CASSPGNTGQETQYF
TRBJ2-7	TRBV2	CASSDQGGGRSYEQYF
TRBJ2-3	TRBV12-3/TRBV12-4	CASRLAGGLDTQYF
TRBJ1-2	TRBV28	CASTPSGYGHTF
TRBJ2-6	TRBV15	CATSPGPLDVSGANVLTF
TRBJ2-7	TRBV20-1	CSASTDRSYEQYF
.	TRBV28	CASRYNGGETYEQYF
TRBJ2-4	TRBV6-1	CASSRTNTGTQNSQYF
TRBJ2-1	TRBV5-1	CASSLVLAGVHEQFF
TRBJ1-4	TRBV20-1	CSVARAATNEKLFF
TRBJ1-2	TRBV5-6	CASSAGSYGYTF
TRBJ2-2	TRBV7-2	CASSLDKGRLFF
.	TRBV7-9	CASSSGKRGSWGETQYF
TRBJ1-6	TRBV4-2	CASSQVGGLNSPLHF
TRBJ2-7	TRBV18	CASSPQLTGKNEQYF
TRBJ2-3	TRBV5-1	CASSLEARATDTQYF
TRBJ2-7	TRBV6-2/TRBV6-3	CASSFQTAYEQYF
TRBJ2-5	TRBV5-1	CASSSLSGGLETQYF
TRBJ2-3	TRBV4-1	CASSQRGRWTDTQYF
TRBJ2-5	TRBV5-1	CASSFKTGGSQETQYF
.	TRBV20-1	CSAGSPRNKNIQYF
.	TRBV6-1	CASSEMTSGRETQYF
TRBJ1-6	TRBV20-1	CSASKSSGSPLHF
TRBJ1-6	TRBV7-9	CASSFQGGSPLHF
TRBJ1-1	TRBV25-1	CASSEYRGTTLGTEAFF
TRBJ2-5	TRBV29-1	CSVVVPRETQYF
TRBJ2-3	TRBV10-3	CAISDPGTSTDTQYF
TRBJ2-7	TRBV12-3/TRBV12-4	CASSKRGFYEQYF
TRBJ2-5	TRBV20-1	CSAYKGIQETQYF
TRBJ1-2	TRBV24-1	CATSDTAQTGYTF
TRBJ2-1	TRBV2	CASRETSAINEQFF
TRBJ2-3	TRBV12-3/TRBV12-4	CASSPPGYDTQYF
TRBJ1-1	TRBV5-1	CASSPGVGGVTEAFF
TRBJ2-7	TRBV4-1	CASSQALPSSYEQYF
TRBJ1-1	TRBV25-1	CASSEAGLSAEAFF
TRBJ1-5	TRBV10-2	CASSDRASNQPQHF
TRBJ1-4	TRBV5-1	CASSPDQEKLFF
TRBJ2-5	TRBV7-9	CASSRAMGLVQETQYF
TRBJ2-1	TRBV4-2	CASSYSGGPLNEQFF
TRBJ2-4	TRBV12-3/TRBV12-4	CASSLRSGGTKNIQYF
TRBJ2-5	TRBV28	CASSLLGTDYQETQYF
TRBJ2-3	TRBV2	CASSGRLGTTDTQYF
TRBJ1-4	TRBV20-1	CSAPGGGSEKLFF
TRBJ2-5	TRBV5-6	CASSPGTGLVSPIGETQYF
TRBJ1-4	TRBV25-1	CASSAQGATNEKLFF
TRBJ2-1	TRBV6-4	CASSDRESEQFF
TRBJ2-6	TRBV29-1	CSPEGLSGANVLTF